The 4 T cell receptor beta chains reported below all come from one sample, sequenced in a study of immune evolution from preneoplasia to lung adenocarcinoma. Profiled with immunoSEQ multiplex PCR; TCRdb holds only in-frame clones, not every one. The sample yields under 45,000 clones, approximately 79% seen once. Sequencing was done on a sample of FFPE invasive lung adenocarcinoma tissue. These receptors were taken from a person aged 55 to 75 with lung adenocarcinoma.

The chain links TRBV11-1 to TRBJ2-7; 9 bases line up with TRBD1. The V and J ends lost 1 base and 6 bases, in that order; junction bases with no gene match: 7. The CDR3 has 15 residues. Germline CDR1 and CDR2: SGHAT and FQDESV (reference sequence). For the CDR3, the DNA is TGTGCCAGCAGCTTAGGACAGGGGGTTGGTGGCGAGCAGTACTTC. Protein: CASSLGQGVGGEQYF. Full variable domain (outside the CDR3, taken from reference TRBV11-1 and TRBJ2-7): EAEVAQSPRYKITEKSQAVAFWCDPISGHATLYWYRQILGQGPELLVQFQDESVVDDSQLPKDRFSAERLKGVDSTLKIQPAELGDSAMYLCASSLGQGVGGEQYFGPGTRLTVT.

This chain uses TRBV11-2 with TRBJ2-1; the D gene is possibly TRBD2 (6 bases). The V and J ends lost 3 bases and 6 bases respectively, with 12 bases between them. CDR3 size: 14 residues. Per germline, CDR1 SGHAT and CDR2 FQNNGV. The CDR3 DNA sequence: TGTGCCAGCAGCTTCGGAGGGAGTAGCAATGAGCAGTTCTTC. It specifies CASSFGGSSNEQFF.

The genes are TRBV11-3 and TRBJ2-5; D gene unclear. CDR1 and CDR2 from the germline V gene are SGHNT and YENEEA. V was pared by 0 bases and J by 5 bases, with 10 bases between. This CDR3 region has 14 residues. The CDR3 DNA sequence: TGTGCCAGCAGCTTAGACATCTCGACCGAGACCCAGTACTTC. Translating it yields CASSLDISTETQYF.

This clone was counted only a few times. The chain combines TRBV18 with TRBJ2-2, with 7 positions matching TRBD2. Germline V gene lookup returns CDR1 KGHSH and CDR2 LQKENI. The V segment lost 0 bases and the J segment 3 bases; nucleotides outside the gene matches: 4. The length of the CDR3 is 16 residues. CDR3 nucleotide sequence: TGTGCCAGCTCACCACCGGGGGGGACCTACACCGGGGAGCTGTTTTTT. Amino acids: CASSPPGGTYTGELFF.